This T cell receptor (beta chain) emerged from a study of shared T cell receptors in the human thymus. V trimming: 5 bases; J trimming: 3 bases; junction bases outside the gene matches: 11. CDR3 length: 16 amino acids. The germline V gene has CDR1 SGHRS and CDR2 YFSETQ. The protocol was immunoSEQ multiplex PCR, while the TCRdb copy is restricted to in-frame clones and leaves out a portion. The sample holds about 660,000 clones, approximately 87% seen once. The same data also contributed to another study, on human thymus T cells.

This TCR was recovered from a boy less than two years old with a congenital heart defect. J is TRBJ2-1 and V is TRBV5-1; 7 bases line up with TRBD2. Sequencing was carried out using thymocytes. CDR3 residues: CASRISGPMYYNEQFF. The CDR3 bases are TGCGCCAGCAGGATTAGCGGGCCTATGTACTACAATGAGCAGTTCTTC. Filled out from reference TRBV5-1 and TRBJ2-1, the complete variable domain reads KAGVTQTPRYLIKTRGQQVTLSCSPISGHRSVSWYQQTPGQGLQFLFEYFSETQRNKGNFPGRFSGRQFSNSRSEMNVSTLELGDSALYLCASRISGPMYYNEQFFGPGTRLTVL.